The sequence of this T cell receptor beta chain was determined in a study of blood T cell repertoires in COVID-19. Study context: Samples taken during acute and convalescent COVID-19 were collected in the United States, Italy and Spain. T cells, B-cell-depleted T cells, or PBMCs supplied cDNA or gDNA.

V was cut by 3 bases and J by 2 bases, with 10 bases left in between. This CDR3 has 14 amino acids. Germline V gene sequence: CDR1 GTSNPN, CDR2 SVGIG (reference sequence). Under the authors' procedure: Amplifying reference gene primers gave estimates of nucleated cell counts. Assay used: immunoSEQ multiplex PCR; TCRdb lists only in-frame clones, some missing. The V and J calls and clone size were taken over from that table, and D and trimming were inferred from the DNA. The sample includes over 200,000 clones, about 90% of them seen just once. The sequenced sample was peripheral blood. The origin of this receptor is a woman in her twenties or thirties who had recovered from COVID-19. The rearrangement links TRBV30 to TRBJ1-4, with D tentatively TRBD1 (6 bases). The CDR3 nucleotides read TGTGCCTGGAGCCCAGGGGTTACTAATGAAAAACTGTTTTTT. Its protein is CAWSPGVTNEKLFF.